This TCR beta chain appears in the sequencing data of a study of cytomegalovirus exposure and HLA in healthy donors. The V end was cut by 5 bases, the J end by 3 bases, with 8 bases between. The CDR3 totals 12 residues. Germline loops: CDR1 MNHEY, CDR2 SVGAGI. Researchers ran the PCR with 60 Vbeta and 13 Jbeta primers. TCRdb's copy holds only in-frame clones and misses some; the assay was immunoSEQ multiplex PCR. This table has some 130,000 clones, over 70% appearing once. V is TRBV6-5 and J is TRBJ2-7; D gene uncertain. The sequenced material came from PBMCs. This TCR was sampled from a man aged 25-45 years in good health and CMV-seronegative. The CDR3 nucleotides are TGTGCCAGCAGTCCCGGTTACTACGAGCAGTACTTC. Translation: CASSPGYYEQYF.